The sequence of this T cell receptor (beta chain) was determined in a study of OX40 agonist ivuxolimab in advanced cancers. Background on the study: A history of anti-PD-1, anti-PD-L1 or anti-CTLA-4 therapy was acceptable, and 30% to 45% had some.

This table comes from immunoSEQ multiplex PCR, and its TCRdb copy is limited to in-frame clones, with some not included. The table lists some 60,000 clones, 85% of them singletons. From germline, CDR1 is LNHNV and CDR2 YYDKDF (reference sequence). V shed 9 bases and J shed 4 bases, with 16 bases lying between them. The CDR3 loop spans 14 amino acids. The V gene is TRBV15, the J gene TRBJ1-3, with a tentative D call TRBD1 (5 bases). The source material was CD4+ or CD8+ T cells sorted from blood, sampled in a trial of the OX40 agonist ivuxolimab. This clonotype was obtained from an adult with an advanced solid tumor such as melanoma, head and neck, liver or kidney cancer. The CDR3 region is CATRDPRSGNTIYF. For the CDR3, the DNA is TGTGCCACAAGGGACCCCCGGTCGGGAAACACCATATATTTT.